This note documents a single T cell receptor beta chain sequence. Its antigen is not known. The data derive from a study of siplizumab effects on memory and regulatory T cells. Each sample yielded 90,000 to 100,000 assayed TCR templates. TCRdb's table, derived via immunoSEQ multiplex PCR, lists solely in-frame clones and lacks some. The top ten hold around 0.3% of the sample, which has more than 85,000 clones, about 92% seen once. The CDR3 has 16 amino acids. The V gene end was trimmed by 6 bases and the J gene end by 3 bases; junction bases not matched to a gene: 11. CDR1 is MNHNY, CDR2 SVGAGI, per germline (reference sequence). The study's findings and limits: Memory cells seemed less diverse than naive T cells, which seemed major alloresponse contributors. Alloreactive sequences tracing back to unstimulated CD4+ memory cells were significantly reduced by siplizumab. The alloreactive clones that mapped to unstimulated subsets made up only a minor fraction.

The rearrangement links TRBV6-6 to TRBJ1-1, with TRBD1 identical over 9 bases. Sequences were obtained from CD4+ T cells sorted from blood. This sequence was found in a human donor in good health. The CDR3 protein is CASSSGTGTLHTEAFF. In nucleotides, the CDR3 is TGTGCCAGCAGCTCCGGGACAGGGACCCTACACACTGAAGCTTTCTTT.